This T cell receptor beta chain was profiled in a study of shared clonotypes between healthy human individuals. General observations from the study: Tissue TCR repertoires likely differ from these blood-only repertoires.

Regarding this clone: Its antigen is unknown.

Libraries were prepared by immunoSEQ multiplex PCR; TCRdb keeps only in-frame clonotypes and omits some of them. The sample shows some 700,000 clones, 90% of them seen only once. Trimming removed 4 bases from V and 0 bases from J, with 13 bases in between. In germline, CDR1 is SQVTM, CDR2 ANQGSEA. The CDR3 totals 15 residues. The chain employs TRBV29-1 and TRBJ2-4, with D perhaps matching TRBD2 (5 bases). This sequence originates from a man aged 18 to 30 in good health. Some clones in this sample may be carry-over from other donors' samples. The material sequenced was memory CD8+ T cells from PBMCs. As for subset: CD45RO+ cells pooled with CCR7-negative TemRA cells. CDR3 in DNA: TGCAGCGTTGGGTCGGGGTACTTAGCCAAAAACATTCAGTACTTC. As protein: CSVGSGYLAKNIQYF.